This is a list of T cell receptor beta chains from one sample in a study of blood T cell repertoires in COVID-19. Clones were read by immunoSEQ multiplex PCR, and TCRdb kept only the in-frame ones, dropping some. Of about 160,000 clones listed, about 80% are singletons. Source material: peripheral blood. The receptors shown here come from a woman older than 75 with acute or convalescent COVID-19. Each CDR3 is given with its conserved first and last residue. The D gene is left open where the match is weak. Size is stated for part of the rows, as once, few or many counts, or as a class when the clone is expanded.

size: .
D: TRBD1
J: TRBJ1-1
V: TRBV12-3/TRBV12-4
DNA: TGTGCCAGCAGAAGACAGGGTGCCGAAGCTTTCTTT
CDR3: CASRRQGAEAFF

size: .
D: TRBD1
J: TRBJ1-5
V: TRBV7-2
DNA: TGTGCCAGCAGCTTAGAGAACAGGGGGGATCATCAGCCCCAGCATTTT
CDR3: CASSLENRGDHQPQHF

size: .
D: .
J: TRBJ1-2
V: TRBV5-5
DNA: TGTGCCAGCAGCCAAACCTTGGACAGTTATGGCTACACCTTC
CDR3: CASSQTLDSYGYTF

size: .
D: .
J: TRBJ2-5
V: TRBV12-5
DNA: TGTGCTAGTGGTTGGGACACCCAAGAGACCCAGTACTTC
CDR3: CASGWDTQETQYF

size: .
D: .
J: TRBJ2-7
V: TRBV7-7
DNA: TGTGCTAGCAGTACCCACAGGTACGCGGAGCAGTACTTC
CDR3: CASSTHRYAEQYF

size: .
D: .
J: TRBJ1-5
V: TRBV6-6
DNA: TGTGCCAGCAGCACAAACAGGGATCAGCCCCAGCATTTT
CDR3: CASSTNRDQPQHF

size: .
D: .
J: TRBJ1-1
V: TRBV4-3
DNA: TGCGCCAGCAGCCAGGGTCCGGGTAATATGGCTTTCTTT
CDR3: CASSQGPGNMAFF

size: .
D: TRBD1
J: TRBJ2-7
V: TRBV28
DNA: TGTGCCAGCAGCCAACAGGGGGGCACCTCCTACGAGCAGTACTTC
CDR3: CASSQQGGTSYEQYF

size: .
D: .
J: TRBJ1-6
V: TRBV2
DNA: TGTGCCAGCAAATACAGGGTCTCCTATAATTCACCCCTCCACTTT
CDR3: CASKYRVSYNSPLHF

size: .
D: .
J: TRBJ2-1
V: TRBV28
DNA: TGTGCCAGCACCCCAGGGCTGGAGTACAATGAGCAGTTCTTC
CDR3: CASTPGLEYNEQFF

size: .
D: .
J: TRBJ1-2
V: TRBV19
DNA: TGTGCCAGTACCCCAAGAAGGGAGGGTGGGGGTAACTATGGCTACACCTTC
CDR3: CASTPRREGGGNYGYTF

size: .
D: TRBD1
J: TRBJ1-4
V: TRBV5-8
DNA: TGTGCCAGCAGCTTGGGGGTGACAGGGGCGGATGAAAAACTGTTTTTT
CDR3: CASSLGVTGADEKLFF

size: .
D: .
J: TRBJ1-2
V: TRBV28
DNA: TGTGCCAGCACCCTGTCCGGGAAAGTATTGGAGGGCTACACCTTC
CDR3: CASTLSGKVLEGYTF

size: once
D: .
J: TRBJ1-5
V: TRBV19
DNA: TGTGCCAGTAGTAGACAGATGTTCAATCAGCCCCAGCATTTT
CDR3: CASSRQMFNQPQHF

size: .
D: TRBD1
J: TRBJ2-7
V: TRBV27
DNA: TGTGCCAGCAGTCTCGGGGACAGGTCCTACGAGCAGTACTTC
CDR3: CASSLGDRSYEQYF

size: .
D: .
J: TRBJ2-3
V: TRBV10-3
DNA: TGTGCCAGCGCACGGGGAAGCATTTACACAGATACGCAGTATTTT
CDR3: CASARGSIYTDTQYF

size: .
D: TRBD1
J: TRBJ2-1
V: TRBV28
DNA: TGTGCCAGCAGTCTCCAAACAGGGGCCATGGTAGACAATGAGCAGTTCTTC
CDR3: CASSLQTGAMVDNEQFF

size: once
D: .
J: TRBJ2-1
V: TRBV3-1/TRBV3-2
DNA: TGTGCCAGCAGCCAAGGCCTGGCATTAGCTCCCCGGGGTTCGTTCTTC
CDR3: CASSQGLALAPRGSFF

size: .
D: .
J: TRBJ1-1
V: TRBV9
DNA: TGTGCCAGCAGCGTAGATTCGGACAGCTCAATGAACACTGAAGCTTTCTTT
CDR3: CASSVDSDSSMNTEAFF

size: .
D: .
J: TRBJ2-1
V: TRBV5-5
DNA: TGTGCCAGCAGCTCTTCCGGGACTGGTTACAATGAGCAGTTCTTC
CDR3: CASSSSGTGYNEQFF

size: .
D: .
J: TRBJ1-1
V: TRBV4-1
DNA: TGCGCCAGCAGCCAAGGGCAGACTGGAGCTTTCTTT
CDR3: CASSQGQTGAFF

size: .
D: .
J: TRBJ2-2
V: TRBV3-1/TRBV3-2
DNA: TGTGCCAGCAGCCAACGCGGAGCTGACGGGGAGCTGTTTTTT
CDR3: CASSQRGADGELFF

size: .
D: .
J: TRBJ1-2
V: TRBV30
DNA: TGTGCCTGGAACAGGGATCGCAGCTATGGCTACACCTTC
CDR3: CAWNRDRSYGYTF

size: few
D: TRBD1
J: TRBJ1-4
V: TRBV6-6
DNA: TGTGCCAGCAGTGGCTCGCAGGGGGCGCATTTTGAAAAACTGTTTTTT
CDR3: CASSGSQGAHFEKLFF

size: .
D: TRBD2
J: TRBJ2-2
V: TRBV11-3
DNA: TGTGCCAGCAGCGCCAGACTAGCGGGAGGGAAGAACACCGGGGAGCTGTTTTTT
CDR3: CASSARLAGGKNTGELFF

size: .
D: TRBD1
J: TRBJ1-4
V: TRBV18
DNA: TGTGCCAGCTCACCAAACAGGGGGCCAGGTGAAAAACTGTTTTTT
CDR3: CASSPNRGPGEKLFF

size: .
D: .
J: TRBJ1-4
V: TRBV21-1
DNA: TGTGCCAGCAGCAAAGGCGGGGGGAGGGGTGAGCGTGAAAAACTGTTTTTT
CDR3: CASSKGGGRGEREKLFF

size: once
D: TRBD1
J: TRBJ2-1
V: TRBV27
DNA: TGTGCCAGCAGTTTATTCTCGACAGGGGATTCCTACAATGAGCAGTTCTTC
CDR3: CASSLFSTGDSYNEQFF

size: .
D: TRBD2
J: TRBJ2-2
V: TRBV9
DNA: TGTGCCAGCAGCGGGACTAGCGTGGCCGGGGAGCTGTTTTTT
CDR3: CASSGTSVAGELFF

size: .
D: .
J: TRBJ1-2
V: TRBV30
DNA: TGTGCCTGGAGTGGCCGGGGGGGCTACACCTTC
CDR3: CAWSGRGGYTF

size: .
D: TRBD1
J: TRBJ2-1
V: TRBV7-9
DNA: TGTGCCAGCAGCATTACAGGGGGAAAACAGTTCTTC
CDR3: CASSITGGKQFF

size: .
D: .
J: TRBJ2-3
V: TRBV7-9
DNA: TGTGCCAGCAGCCGTTCGGGAGATACGCAGTATTTT
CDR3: CASSRSGDTQYF

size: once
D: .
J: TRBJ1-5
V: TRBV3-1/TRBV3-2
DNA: TGTGCCAGCAGCCAAGTGCAGGGTGACGATCAGCCCCAGCATTTT
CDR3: CASSQVQGDDQPQHF

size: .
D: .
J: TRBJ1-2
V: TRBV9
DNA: TGTGCCAGCAGCGTAGGACCCAGGGTGGACTATGGCTACACCTTC
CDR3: CASSVGPRVDYGYTF

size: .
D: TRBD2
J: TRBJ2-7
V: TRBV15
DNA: TGTGCCACCGGGTCACCGGGAGGGCCCTACGAGCAGTACTTC
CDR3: CATGSPGGPYEQYF

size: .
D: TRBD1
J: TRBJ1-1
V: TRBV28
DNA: TGTGCCACCATAACGAGGACAGGGGGGAACACTGAAGCTTTCTTT
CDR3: CATITRTGGNTEAFF

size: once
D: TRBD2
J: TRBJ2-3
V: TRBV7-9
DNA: TGTGCCAGCAGGCCCAGCGGGACCTTACTCACAGATACGCAGTATTTT
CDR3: CASRPSGTLLTDTQYF

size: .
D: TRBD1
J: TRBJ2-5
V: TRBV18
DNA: TGTGCCAGCTCACCAACCGGGACAGGGGTAAAAGAGACCCAGTACTTC
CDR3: CASSPTGTGVKETQYF

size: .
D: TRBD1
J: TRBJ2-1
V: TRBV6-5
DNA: TGTGCCAGCAGTTCCAGGGGGCTGGAGCAGTTCTTC
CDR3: CASSSRGLEQFF

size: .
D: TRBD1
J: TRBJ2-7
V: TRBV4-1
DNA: TGCGCCAGCAGCCAAGATCGGGGGACTGTGGGGACAGGGAGGTCCTACGAGCAGTACTTC
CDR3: CASSQDRGTVGTGRSYEQYF

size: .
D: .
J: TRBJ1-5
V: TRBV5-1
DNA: TGCGCCAGCAGCTCGCGGGCGGGACCTCAGCCCCAGCATTTT
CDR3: CASSSRAGPQPQHF

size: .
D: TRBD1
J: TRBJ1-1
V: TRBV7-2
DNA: TGTGCCAGCAGCTTAGGGGCTAGGGGGCTCATGAACACTGAAGCTTTCTTT
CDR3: CASSLGARGLMNTEAFF